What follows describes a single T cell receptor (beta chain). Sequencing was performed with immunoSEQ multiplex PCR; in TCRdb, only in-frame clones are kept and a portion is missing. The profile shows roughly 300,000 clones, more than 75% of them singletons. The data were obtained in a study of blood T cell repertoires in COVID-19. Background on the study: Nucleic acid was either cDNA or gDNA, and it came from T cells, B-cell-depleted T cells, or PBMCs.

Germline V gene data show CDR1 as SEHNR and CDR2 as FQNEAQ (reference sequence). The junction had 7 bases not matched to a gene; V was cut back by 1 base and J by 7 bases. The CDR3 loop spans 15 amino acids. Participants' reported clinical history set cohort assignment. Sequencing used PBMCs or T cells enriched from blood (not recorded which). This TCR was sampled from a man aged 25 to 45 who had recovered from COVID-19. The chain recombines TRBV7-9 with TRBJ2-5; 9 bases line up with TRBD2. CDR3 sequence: CASSLVPTSGGTQYF. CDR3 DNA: TGTGCCAGCAGCTTAGTCCCGACTAGCGGTGGGACCCAGTACTTC.